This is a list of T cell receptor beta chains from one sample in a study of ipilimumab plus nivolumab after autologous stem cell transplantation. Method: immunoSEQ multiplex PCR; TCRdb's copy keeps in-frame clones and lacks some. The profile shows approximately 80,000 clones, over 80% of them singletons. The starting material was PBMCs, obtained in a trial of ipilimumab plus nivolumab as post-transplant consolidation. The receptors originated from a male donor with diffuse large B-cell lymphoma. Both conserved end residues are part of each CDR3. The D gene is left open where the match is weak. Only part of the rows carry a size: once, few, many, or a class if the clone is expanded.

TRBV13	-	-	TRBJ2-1	TGTGCCAGCAGCTTAGAGGTGAGCTCCTACAATGAGCAGTTCTTC	CASSLEVSSYNEQFF
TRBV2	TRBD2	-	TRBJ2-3	TGTGCCAGCATTGGAGGCGGGGGGGCAGATACGCAGTATTTT	CASIGGGGADTQYF
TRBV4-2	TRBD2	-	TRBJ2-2	TGTGCCAGCAGCCAAGAACTAGCGGGGGGGCTTGACGGGGAGCTGTTTTTT	CASSQELAGGLDGELFF
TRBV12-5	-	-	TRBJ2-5	TGTGCTAGTGGCCGTGTAGGGGAGACCCAGTACTTC	CASGRVGETQYF
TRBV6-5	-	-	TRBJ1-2	TGTGCCAGCAGTTACTCAGCTAACGGTAACTATGGCTACACCTTC	CASSYSANGNYGYTF
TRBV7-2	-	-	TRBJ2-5	TGTGCCAGCAGCCTAGGGGCGGGGGAGACCCAGTACTTC	CASSLGAGETQYF
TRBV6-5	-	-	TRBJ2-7	TGTGCCAGCAGTTACAGGGGCGAGCAGTACTTC	CASSYRGEQYF
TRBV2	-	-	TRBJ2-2	TGTGCCAGCGGGCGGGAAACGAACACCGGGGAGCTGTTTTTT	CASGRETNTGELFF
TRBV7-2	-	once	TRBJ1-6	TGTGCCAGCAGCTTAAAAGTGACGGGGGGAGTTTCCCTCCACTTT	CASSLKVTGGVSLHF
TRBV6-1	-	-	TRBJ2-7	TGTGCCAGCAGTGGAGGACGGTCGAATCTCTACGAGCAGTACTTC	CASSGGRSNLYEQYF
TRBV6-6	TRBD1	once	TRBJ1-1	TGTGCCAGCAGTTACTCGGCGACAGGGTGGAGGACTGAAGCTTTCTTT	CASSYSATGWRTEAFF
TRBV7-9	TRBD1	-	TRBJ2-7	TGTGCCAGCAGCAGGGGACAGGGGGCAGACACCTACGAGCAGTACTTC	CASSRGQGADTYEQYF
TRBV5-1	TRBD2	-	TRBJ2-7	TGCGCCAGCAGTCTAGAAAGCGGGGGCTTAACCTACGAGCAGTACTTC	CASSLESGGLTYEQYF
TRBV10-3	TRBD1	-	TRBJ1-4	TGTGCCATCAGTGAGTCAATAGTGGGGACAGGGAATAAAGAAAAACTGTTTTTT	CAISESIVGTGNKEKLFF
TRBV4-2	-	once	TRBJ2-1	TGTGCCAGCAGCCAAGAAGTCGGCAGGAGCTCCTACAATGAGCAGTTCTTC	CASSQEVGRSSYNEQFF
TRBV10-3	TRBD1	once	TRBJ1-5	TGTGCCATCAGTCCGGGACAGGGGGCTGGGAATCAGCCCCAGCATTTT	CAISPGQGAGNQPQHF
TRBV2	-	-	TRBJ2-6	-	CASRRGTSGPGVLTF
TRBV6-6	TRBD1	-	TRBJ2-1	TGTGCCAGCAGTATGGGACAGGGGGCGTACAATGAGCAGTTCTTC	CASSMGQGAYNEQFF
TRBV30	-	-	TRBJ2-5	TGTGCCTGGAGAGTAATGGGACCTACAGAGACCCAGTACTTC	CAWRVMGPTETQYF
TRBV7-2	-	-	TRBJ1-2	TGTGCCAGCAGCTTAGCGCTAAGGAACTATGGCTACACCTTC	CASSLALRNYGYTF
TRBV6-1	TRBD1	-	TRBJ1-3	TGTGCCAGCAGACAGCAGGGGGCGAGTGGAAACACCATATATTTT	CASRQQGASGNTIYF
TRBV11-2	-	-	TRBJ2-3	TGTGCCAGCAGCTTAGACAGGGGGGGCGCAGATACGCAGTATTTT	CASSLDRGGADTQYF
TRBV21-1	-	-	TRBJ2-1	TGTGCCAGCAGCGACTTAACAGGGGTTCAGAATGAGCAGTTCTTC	CASSDLTGVQNEQFF
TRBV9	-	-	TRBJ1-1	TGTGCCAGCAGCGTAGTCCACAGTCCCACTGAAGCTTTCTTT	CASSVVHSPTEAFF
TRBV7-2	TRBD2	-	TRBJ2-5	TGTGCCAGCAGCTTAGCGCTAGCGGGGGGGCCAACAGAGACCCAGTACTTC	CASSLALAGGPTETQYF
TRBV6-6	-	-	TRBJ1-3	TGTGCCAGCAGTCCCCGGACTGACCGAAACACCATATATTTT	CASSPRTDRNTIYF
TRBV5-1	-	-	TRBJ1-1	TGCGCCAGCAGCTTACAGGGTTTCGGGAACACTGAAGCTTTCTTT	CASSLQGFGNTEAFF
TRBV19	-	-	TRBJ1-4	TGTGCCAGTAGCCCGACCTCCGGTGGCGAAAAACTGTTTTTT	CASSPTSGGEKLFF
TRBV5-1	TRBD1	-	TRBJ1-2	TGCGCCAGCAGCTCCCTGGGGACAGGGAGCGGCTACACCTTC	CASSSLGTGSGYTF
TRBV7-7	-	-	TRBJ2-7	TGTGCTAGCACGGGGCCATGCACCGAGCAGTACTTC	CASTGPCTEQYF
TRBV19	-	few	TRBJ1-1	TGTGCCAGTAGTATAAACAGAGAACTTAACACTGAAGCTTTCTTT	CASSINRELNTEAFF
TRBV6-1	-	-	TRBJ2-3	TGTGCCAGCAGTGAGGATCCTCTGAGCTCAGATACGCAGTATTTT	CASSEDPLSSDTQYF
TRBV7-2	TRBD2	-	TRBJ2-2	TGTGCCAGCCAGAGGACCCCTACCCTTGCGGGGGGCCGTGGCGGGGAGCTGTTTTTT	CASQRTPTLAGGRGGELFF
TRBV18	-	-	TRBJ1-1	TGTGCCAGCTCACCGGGGCTACACGTGGGTGAAGCTTTCTTT	CASSPGLHVGEAFF
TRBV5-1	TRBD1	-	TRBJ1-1	TGCGCCAGCAGCTTGGGGACAGGGGGGATGAACACTGAAGCTTTCTTT	CASSLGTGGMNTEAFF
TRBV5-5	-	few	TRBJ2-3	TGTGCCAGCAGCTTGGACATCCCATTCACAGATACGCAGTATTTT	CASSLDIPFTDTQYF
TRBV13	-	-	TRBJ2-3	TGTGCCAGCAGAAAGAGAGAGGGACTTTCCTCTTCTAGCACAGATACGCAGTATTTT	CASRKREGLSSSSTDTQYF
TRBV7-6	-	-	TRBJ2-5	TGTGCCAGCAGCTTACTTGAAGGGGAGACCCAGTACTTC	CASSLLEGETQYF
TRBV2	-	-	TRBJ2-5	TGTGCCAGCAGTGATGTGGGGGGTCCGACCCAGTACTTC	CASSDVGGPTQYF
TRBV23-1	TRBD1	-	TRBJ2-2	TGCGCCAGCAGTCAATCGCCCCGACAGGGGAATCGGACCGGGGAGCTGTTTTTT	CASSQSPRQGNRTGELFF
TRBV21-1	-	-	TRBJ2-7	TGTGCCAGCAGCAAAGATTGGCGCCGAACTGGATCCTACGAGCAGTACTTC	CASSKDWRRTGSYEQYF
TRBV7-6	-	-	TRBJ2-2	TGTGCCAGCAGCCCTCTCTGGGCCGGCACCGGGGAGCTGTTTTTT	CASSPLWAGTGELFF
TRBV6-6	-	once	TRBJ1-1	TGTGCCAGCAGTACCGACGGTGAAGCTTTCTTT	CASSTDGEAFF
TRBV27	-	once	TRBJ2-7	TGTGCCACCAGGGGGGGAACATCCTACGAGCAGTACTTC	CATRGGTSYEQYF
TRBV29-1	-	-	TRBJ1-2	TGCAGCGTTGCAGGGGTCTTGGCGGATGGCTACACCTTC	CSVAGVLADGYTF
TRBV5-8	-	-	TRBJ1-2	TGTGCCAGCAGCTTGAATCCCGGCGATGGACGGTCTGGGGGCTACACCTTC	CASSLNPGDGRSGGYTF
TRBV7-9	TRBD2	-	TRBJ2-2	TGTGCCAGCAGCTCCTATAGCGGGGGGAACACCGGGGAGCTGTTTTTT	CASSSYSGGNTGELFF
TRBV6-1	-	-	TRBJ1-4	TGTGCCACCAGTGGGTTAGGAGGCGCAGCAACTAATGAAAAACTGTTTTTT	CATSGLGGAATNEKLFF
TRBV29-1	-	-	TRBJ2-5	TGCAGCGTAGCCACACTGGCACAAGAGACCCAGTACTTC	CSVATLAQETQYF
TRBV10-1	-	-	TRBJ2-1	TGCGCCAGCTGGGACACCCTGTGGGTCAATGAGCAGTTCTTC	CASWDTLWVNEQFF
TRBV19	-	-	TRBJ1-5	TGTGCCAGTATTCAAAGGGGGGGCCATCAGCCCCAGCATTTT	CASIQRGGHQPQHF
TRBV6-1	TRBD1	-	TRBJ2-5	TGTGCCAGCAGTGGAGGGACAGCGAACCAAGAGACCCAGTACTTC	CASSGGTANQETQYF